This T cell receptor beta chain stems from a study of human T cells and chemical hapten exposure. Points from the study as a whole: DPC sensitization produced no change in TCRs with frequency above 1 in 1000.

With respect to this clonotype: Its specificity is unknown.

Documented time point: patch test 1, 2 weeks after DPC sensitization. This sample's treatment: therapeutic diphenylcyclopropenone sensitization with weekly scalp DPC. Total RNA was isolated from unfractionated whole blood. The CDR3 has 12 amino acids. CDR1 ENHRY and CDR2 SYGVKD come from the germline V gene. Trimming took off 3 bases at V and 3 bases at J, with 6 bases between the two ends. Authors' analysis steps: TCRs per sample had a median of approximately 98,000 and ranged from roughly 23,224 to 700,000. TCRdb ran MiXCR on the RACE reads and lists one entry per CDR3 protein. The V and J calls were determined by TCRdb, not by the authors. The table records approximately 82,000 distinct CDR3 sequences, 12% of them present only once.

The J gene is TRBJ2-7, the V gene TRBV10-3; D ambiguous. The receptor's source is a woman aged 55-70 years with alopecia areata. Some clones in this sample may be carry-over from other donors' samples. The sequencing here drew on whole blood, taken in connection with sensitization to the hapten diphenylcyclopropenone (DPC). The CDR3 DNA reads TGTGCCATCAGTGATGTGGGCTACGAGCAGTACTTC. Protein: CAISDVGYEQYF.